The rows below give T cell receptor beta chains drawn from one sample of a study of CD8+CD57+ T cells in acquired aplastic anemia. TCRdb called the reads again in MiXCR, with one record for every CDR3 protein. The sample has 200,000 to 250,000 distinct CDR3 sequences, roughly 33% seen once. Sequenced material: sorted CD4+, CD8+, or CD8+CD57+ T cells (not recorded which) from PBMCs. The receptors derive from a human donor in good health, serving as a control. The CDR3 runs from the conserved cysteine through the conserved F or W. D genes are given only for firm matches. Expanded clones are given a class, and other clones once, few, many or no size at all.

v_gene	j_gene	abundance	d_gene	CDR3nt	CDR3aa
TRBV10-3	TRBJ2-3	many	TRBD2	TGTGCCATCAGTGAGAGACTAGCGGGGACCAGCACAGATACGCAGTATTTT	CAISERLAGTSTDTQYF
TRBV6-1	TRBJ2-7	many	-	TGTGCCAGCAGTGAAGGGCTAGTCTATGAGCAGTACTTC	CASSEGLVYEQYF
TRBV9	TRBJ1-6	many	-	TGTGCCAGCAGCGACAGTTTCAGCGCCAGCTCCTATAATTCACCCCTCCACTTT	CASSDSFSASSYNSPLHF
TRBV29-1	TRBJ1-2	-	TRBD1	TGCAGCGTTGAACAGGGGGCGCGGGGCTACACCTTC	CSVEQGARGYTF
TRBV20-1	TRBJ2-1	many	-	TGCAGTGCCATTCCTCAGACGTTGAGCTCCTACAATGAGCAGTTCTTC	CSAIPQTLSSYNEQFF
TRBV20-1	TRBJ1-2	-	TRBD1	TGCAGTGCTTTGACAGGGGGCTACACCTTC	CSALTGGYTF
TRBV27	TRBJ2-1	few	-	TGTGCCAGCAGTCCTCAGAAACGCCATCTTTACAATGAGCAGTTCTTC	CASSPQKRHLYNEQFF
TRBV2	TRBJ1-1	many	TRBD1	TGTGCCAGCAGCTATCAGGGGGCCACTGAAGCTTTCTTT	CASSYQGATEAFF
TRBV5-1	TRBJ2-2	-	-	TGCGCCAGCAGCTCAATCTTTGGAGGGAGAGGGAACACCGGGGAGCTGTTTTTT	CASSSIFGGRGNTGELFF
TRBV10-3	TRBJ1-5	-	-	TGTGCCATCAGTGAAGGCGGTCAGCCTCAGCATTTT	CAISEGGQPQHF
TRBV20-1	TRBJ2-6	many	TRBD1	TGCAGTGCCCGACAGGGGAATACTGGGGCCAACGTCCTGACTTTC	CSARQGNTGANVLTF
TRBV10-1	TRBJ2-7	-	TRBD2	TGCGCCAGTCCGACCGGGCAGCGGGGGAACTACGAGCAGTACTTC	CASPTGQRGNYEQYF
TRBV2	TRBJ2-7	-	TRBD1	TGTGCCAGCCCCAGGGACAGGGGCCCCTACGAGCAGTACTTC	CASPRDRGPYEQYF
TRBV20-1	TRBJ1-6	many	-	TGCAGTGCTAGAGTCCCAGGGATGTATAATTCACCCCTCCACTTT	CSARVPGMYNSPLHF
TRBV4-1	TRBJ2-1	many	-	TGCGCCAGCAGCACCTACAATGAGCAGTTCTTC	CASSTYNEQFF
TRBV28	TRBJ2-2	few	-	TGTGCCAGCAGTTTATTACCGAACACCGGGGAGCTGTTTTTT	CASSLLPNTGELFF
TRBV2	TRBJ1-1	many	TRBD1	TGTGCCAGCACGGGGACAGGGCGTACTGAAGCTTTCTTT	CASTGTGRTEAFF
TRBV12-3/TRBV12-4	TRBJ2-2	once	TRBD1	TGTGCCAGCAGCCTCCGCCGGGTCAGGGGGAGCCTCGTCACCGGGGAGCTGTTTTTT	CASSLRRVRGSLVTGELFF
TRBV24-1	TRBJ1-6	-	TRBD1	TGTGCCACTCCCACAGGGGAGAGCTTTTCACCCCTCCACTTT	CATPTGESFSPLHF
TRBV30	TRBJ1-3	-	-	TGTGCCTGGACCAGGACTGGAAACACCATATATTTT	CAWTRTGNTIYF
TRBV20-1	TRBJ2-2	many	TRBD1	TGCAGTGCTTCCGGGACAGGCAACACCGGGGAGCTGTTTTTT	CSASGTGNTGELFF
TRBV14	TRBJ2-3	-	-	TGTGCCAGCGCGGCGTCTCAGGGACTTCTCAATACGCAGTATTTT	CASAASQGLLNTQYF
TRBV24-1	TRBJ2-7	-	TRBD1	TGTGCCACCAGTCCGGGACAGGTCTCCTACGAGCAGTACTTC	CATSPGQVSYEQYF
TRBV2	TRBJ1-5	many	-	TGTGCCAGCAGGCAGGACAATCAGCCCCAGCATTTT	CASRQDNQPQHF
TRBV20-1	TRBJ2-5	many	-	TGCAGTGCTAGAGATCATTTTAGCAGAGAGACCCAGTACTTC	CSARDHFSRETQYF
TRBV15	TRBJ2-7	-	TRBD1	TGTGCCACCAGCAGTGCGGGACAGGGGGCCTACGAGCAGTACTTC	CATSSAGQGAYEQYF
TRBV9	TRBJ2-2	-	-	TGTGCCAGCAGCGTAGGAGGGGAAGAGGGGATCGGGGAGCTGTTTTTT	CASSVGGEEGIGELFF
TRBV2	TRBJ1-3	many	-	TGTGCCAGCGCGTACTCTGGAAACACCATATATTTT	CASAYSGNTIYF
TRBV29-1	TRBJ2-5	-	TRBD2	TGCAGCGTTGACCGAGGGGATAGCGGGGGCGAGACCCAGTACTTC	CSVDRGDSGGETQYF
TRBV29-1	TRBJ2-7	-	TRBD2	TGCAGCGTGCTGGGACTAGCGGGAGTCTATGCCTACGAGCAGTACTTC	CSVLGLAGVYAYEQYF
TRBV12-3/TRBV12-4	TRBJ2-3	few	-	TGTGCCAGCAGTTGGGCAGTACTCACAGATACGCAGTATTTT	CASSWAVLTDTQYF
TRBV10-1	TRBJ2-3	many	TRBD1	TGCGCCAGCAGCTCTGGACAGGGTAGGGCAGATACGCAGTATTTT	CASSSGQGRADTQYF
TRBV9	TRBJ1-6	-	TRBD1	TGTGCCAGCAGCGTAGAGGGGACAGGGGATTCACCCCTCCACTTT	CASSVEGTGDSPLHF
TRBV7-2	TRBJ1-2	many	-	TGTGCCAGCAGCCACCCCATCGCGACAGATGGCTACACCTTC	CASSHPIATDGYTF
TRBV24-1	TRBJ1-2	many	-	TGTGCCACCAGTGATGCTACAGGCCACTATGGCTACACCTTC	CATSDATGHYGYTF
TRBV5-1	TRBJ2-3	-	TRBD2	TGCGCCAGCAGCCCGGGACTAGCGGGGGGGCCCGGAGATACGCAGTATTTT	CASSPGLAGGPGDTQYF
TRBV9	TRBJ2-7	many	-	TGTGCCAGCAGCGTAGGCCCCTACTACGAGCAGTACTTC	CASSVGPYYEQYF
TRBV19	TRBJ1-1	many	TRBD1	TGTGCCAGTAGTATTAATCGGGACAGCCAGAGACACACTGAAGCTTTCTTT	CASSINRDSQRHTEAFF
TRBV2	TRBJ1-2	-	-	TGTGCCACTGGGGGGTCAACTAACTATGGCTACACCTTC	CATGGSTNYGYTF
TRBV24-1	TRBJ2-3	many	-	TGTGCCACCAGAGCTAGGGGACCGACAGGAGCAACAGATACGCAGTATTTT	CATRARGPTGATDTQYF
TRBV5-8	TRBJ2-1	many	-	TGTGCCAGCAGCGTGGGCATCCCTTACAATGAGCAGTTCTTC	CASSVGIPYNEQFF
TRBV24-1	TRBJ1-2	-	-	TGTGCCACCAGTGCTACCGCGGGGCTGGAGGGCTACACCTTC	CATSATAGLEGYTF